This section outlines one T cell receptor (beta chain) sequence together with its context. TCRdb independently ran MiXCR on the 5' RACE reads; one entry per CDR3 protein. There are some 290,000 distinct CDR3 sequences in the sample; approximately 12% occur only once, and about 3% lies in the top ten. V was pared by 4 bases and J by 3 bases, with 7 bases of the junction left unmatched. CDR3 length equals 15 residues. Germline CDR1 is KGHSY and CDR2 is FQNENV. This sample is part of a study of T cells after yellow fever vaccination. The sequence came from a man younger than 35 who received the YFV17D yellow fever vaccine. The sequencing here drew on CD4+ T cells sorted from PBMCs, taken 45 days after the yellow fever booster vaccination. V and J are TRBV16 and TRBJ2-7; 9 bases map to TRBD1. The CDR3 region is CASSLPGQGSYEQYF. The CDR3 DNA is TGTGCCAGCAGCCTTCCGGGACAGGGAAGCTACGAGCAGTACTTC. The variable domain in full, with the rest retrieved from reference TRBV16 and TRBJ2-7, is GEEVAQTPKHLVRGEGQKAKLYCAPIKGHSYVFWYQQVLKNEFKFLISFQNENVFDETGMPKERFSAKCLPNSPCSLEIQATKLEDSAVYFCASSLPGQGSYEQYFGPGTRLTVT.